Reported below is one T cell receptor (beta chain). Its antigen remains unidentified. This sample was taken from a study of T cells in Graves' hyperthyroidism and ophthalmopathy. Findings and limits, study-wide: Among clonotypes expanded in thyroid above 0.001, most were also found in blood.

The source material, RNA transcripts, was used to amplify TCR beta CDR3 regions. The primer set for the first-round RT-PCR of the TCR CDR3 was HTBI. Each CDR3 protein is one row after TCRdb ran MiXCR on the multiplex PCR reads. Among about 400,000 distinct CDR3 sequences listed, roughly an eighth were seen once. The study left out patients who had uncontrolled infection, other autoimmune disease, pregnancy or lactation. The CDR3 has 14 residues. Trimming took 5 bases from V and 4 from J, leaving 17 bases between them. From germline, CDR1 is GTSNPN and CDR2 SVGIG (reference sequence). Source material: blood. The chain recombines TRBV30 with TRBJ1-2; D unclear. The sequence derives from a man in his fifties or sixties with Graves' ophthalmopathy. The CDR3 is CAWGLERAGYGYTF. In nucleotides, the CDR3 is TGTGCCTGGGGGTTGGAGAGGGCCGGCTATGGCTACACCTTC.